The 17 T cell receptor beta chains below come from one sample, sequenced in a study of T cell repertoires in cytomegalovirus infection. Using its own MiXCR run on the reads, TCRdb lists one record per CDR3 protein. The sample includes under 350,000 distinct CDR3 sequences, 9.6% seen only once; the top ten take approximately 2.4%. The sequencing input was PBMCs. All receptors come from a human donor in good health (CMV status not recorded). Some clones in this sample may be carry-over from other donors' samples.

The chain links TRBV29-1 to TRBJ2-5; 8 nucleotides match TRBD2. V lost 3 bases to trimming and J lost 0 bases; unmatched junction nucleotides: 12. Germline loops: CDR1 SQVTM, CDR2 ANQGSEA. The CDR3 length is 17 residues. Here the CDR3 reads CSVDGTTSGLYQETQYF. In DNA, the CDR3 is TGCAGCGTTGACGGGACTACTAGCGGATTGTACCAAGAGACCCAGTACTTC.

This clonotype was seen repeatedly, ten times or more. Here the CDR3 reads CASSFTSGETQYF. CDR3 DNA sequence: TGTGCCAGCAGCTTCACTAGCGGAGAGACCCAGTACTTC. The chain carries TRBV7-8 and TRBJ2-5; 8 nucleotides match TRBD2. This CDR3 comprises 13 residues. Germline CDR1 is SGHVS and CDR2 is FQNEAQ. V lost 3 bases to trimming and J lost 4 bases; unmatched junction nucleotides: 1.

In this sample, this clonotype turned up many times. In nucleotides, the CDR3 is TGTGCCATCAGTTCTACTCTAAGTACAACTAATGAAAAACTGTTTTTT. This gives the protein CAISSTLSTTNEKLFF. The genes are TRBV10-3 and TRBJ1-4, with no clear D. The CDR3 loop spans 16 amino acids. Trimming left V 5 bases short and J 0 bases short, with 13 bases between. Per the germline V gene, CDR1 is ENHRY and CDR2 is SYGVKD.

This clonotype was detected many times. V is TRBV6-2 or TRBV6-3 and J is TRBJ2-5; D gene ambiguous. Between the trimmed V and J ends, which lost 2 bases and 0 bases, there was a span of 4 bases. In germline, CDR1 is MNHEY, CDR2 SVGEGT. This CDR3 contains 13 residues. This CDR3 reads CASSYNYQETQYF. Written as DNA, the CDR3 is TGTGCCAGCAGTTACAACTACCAAGAGACCCAGTACTTC.

This clonotype was observed at least ten times. The chain joins TRBV28 to TRBJ2-3; 15 nucleotides agree with TRBD2. V gave up 3 bases and J gave up 3 bases; unmatched junction bases: 13. There are 20 residues in the CDR3. Looked up from germline, CDR1 is MDHEN and CDR2 is SYDVKM. Here the CDR3 DNA reads TGTGCCAGCAGTTTTATACTTCGGGGGACTAGCGGGGGGTCTACAGATACGCAGTATTTT. This encodes CASSFILRGTSGGSTDTQYF.

This clonotype was recorded at least ten times. The J gene is TRBJ1-3, the V gene TRBV29-1; 9 positions agree with TRBD1. The V segment lost 7 bases and the J segment 4 bases; nucleotides outside the gene matches: 11. Germline values: CDR1 SQVTM, CDR2 ANQGSEA. CDR3 length: 15 residues. The chain's CDR3 is CSATPGTGYGNTIYF. The DNA of the CDR3 is TGCAGCGCAACTCCCGGGACAGGGTACGGAAACACCATATATTTT.

V gene TRBV20-1 combines with J gene TRBJ1-1; possible D gene TRBD1, 5 bases. The CDR3 covers 14 residues. Germline CDR1 reads DFQATT; CDR2 reads SNEGSKA (reference sequence). Trimming stripped 2 bases from V and 3 bases from J, with 13 bases between. The CDR3 DNA reads TGCAGTGCTAGACTGACAGCAGCGTACACTGAAGCTTTCTTT. The encoded protein is CSARLTAAYTEAFF.

There are many counts of this clonotype. The chain links TRBV25-1 to TRBJ1-4; D perhaps matches TRBD1 (6 bases). CDR1 and CDR2 (germline): MGHDK, SYGVNS. The CDR3 has 15 amino acids. V was trimmed by 2 bases and J by 9 bases, leaving 16 bases between them. The CDR3 nucleotides are TGTGCCAGCAGTGAAGGGGGTTTGGGGGGCAAAAAACTGTTTTTT. Protein product: CASSEGGLGGKKLFF.

At least ten counts were recorded for this clonotype. The chain recombines TRBV11-2 with TRBJ2-2; tentative D call: TRBD2 (5 bases). V lost 2 bases, J lost 3 bases, and 7 bases lay in between. Germline CDR1 reads SGHAT; CDR2 reads FQNNGV. The CDR3 loop spans 14 amino acids. The CDR3 region is CASSLRRYTGELFF. DNA of the CDR3: TGTGCCAGCAGCTTAAGGAGGTACACCGGGGAGCTGTTTTTT.

The table lists this clonotype with many counts. The chain links TRBV11-1 to TRBJ1-1; no definite D call. Trimming stripped 1 base from V and 0 bases from J, with 6 bases between. The CDR3 is made up of 14 amino acids. The germline gives CDR1 SGHAT, CDR2 FQDESV (reference sequence). In DNA form, the CDR3 reads TGTGCCAGCAGCTTAGTCTCGATGAACACTGAAGCTTTCTTT. Translated: CASSLVSMNTEAFF.

The J gene is TRBJ1-1, the V gene TRBV6-6; possible D gene TRBD1, 5 bases. Germline values: CDR1 MNHNY, CDR2 SVGAGI (reference sequence). There are 14 residues in the CDR3. Trimming left V 4 bases short and J 4 bases short, with 13 bases between. CDR3 coding DNA: TGTGCCAGCAGTTCGTTCGGGGGGGGCACTGAAGCTTTCTTT. This sequence encodes CASSSFGGGTEAFF.

This clonotype was counted many times. The chain employs TRBV4-2 and TRBJ2-4; maybe TRBD2 (6 bases). Germline V CDR1 and CDR2: LGHNA, YNFKEQ. The CDR3 totals 15 residues. Trimming took off 0 bases at V and 8 bases at J, with 14 bases between the two ends. The CDR3, as DNA: TGTGCCAGCAGCCAAGATCGGAGGGAGGTTGACATTCAGTACTTC. Translating it yields CASSQDRREVDIQYF.

This clonotype was found many times. This sequence joins TRBV7-2 and TRBJ1-5; no firm D call. CDR3 length: 14 amino acids. Trimming took off 2 bases at V and 3 bases at J, with 8 bases between the two ends. Germline V lookup: CDR1 SGHTA, CDR2 FQGNSA. The chain's CDR3 is CASSLKGPNQPQHF. CDR3 nucleotide sequence: TGTGCCAGCAGCTTAAAAGGGCCCAATCAGCCCCAGCATTTT.

Only a few counts were recorded for this clonotype. The chain couples TRBV7-9 to TRBJ1-4; 8 bases are shared with TRBD1. Germline assignment: CDR1 SEHNR and CDR2 FQNEAQ (reference sequence). The CDR3 spans 15 residues. Trimming cost V 5 bases and J 4 bases; bases outside gene matches: 6. Here the CDR3 reads CASSLDRGDNEKLFF. The CDR3 DNA is TGTGCCAGCAGCCTAGACAGGGGTGATAATGAAAAACTGTTTTTT.

This clonotype was detected many times. The CDR3 region is CASSYVTGVTQPQHF. CDR3 DNA sequence: TGTGCCAGCAGTTACGTGACAGGGGTTACACAGCCCCAGCATTTT. This chain uses TRBV6-2 or TRBV6-3 with TRBJ1-5; the match to TRBD1 covers 8 bases. With V trimmed by 2 bases and J by 7 bases, 7 bases remained unmatched. The CDR3 length is 15 residues. Germline V gene lookup returns CDR1 MNHEY and CDR2 SVGEGT.

This clonotype was detected only a few times. The chain employs TRBV18 and TRBJ2-1; 12 bases map to TRBD2. The V segment lost 4 bases and the J segment 6 bases; nucleotides outside the gene matches: 10. The germline V gene has CDR1 KGHSH and CDR2 LQKENI. The CDR3 loop spans 17 amino acids. The CDR3 DNA is TGTGCCAGCTCACTCGCTACTAGCGGGGGGTCAAGCAATGAGCAGTTCTTC. As protein: CASSLATSGGSSNEQFF.

The rearrangement uses TRBV28 and TRBJ2-3; D might be TRBD2 (7 bases). Trimming cost V 6 bases and J 3 bases, with 16 bases left between them. The V gene's germline CDR1 is MDHEN and CDR2 SYDVKM. This CDR3 contains 15 residues. The CDR3 nucleotides read TGTGCCAGCAGCAGAAGGGGAGGGGGAACAGATACGCAGTATTTT. Its translation: CASSRRGGGTDTQYF.